These 2 T cell receptor beta chains were all obtained from the same sample, sequenced in a study of blood T cell repertoires in COVID-19. Sequenced by immunoSEQ multiplex PCR; TCRdb stores in-frame clones only, minus some. The sample includes approximately 240,000 clones, around 85% of them seen just once. Sequencing used peripheral blood. These receptor sequences come from a woman between 40 and 55 years old with active or convalescent COVID-19.

The V call is TRBV7-9, the J call TRBJ1-2; TRBD1 aligns across 9 bases. In germline, CDR1 is SEHNR, CDR2 FQNEAQ (reference sequence). The V and J ends lost 5 bases and 4 bases, in that order; junction bases with no gene match: 2. The CDR3 loop spans 13 amino acids. This chain's CDR3 is CASSTTGGYGYTF. As DNA, the CDR3 is TGTGCCAGCAGCACGACAGGGGGCTATGGCTACACCTTC. Using reference TRBV7-9 and TRBJ1-2 for the parts outside the CDR3, the full variable domain is DTGVSQNPRHKITKRGQNVTFRCDPISEHNRLYWYRQTLGQGPEFLTYFQNEAQLEKSRLLSDRFSAERPKGSFSTLEIQRTEQGDSAMYLCASSTTGGYGYTFGSGTRLTVV.

This chain joins TRBV7-3 and TRBJ1-2; 8 bases align to TRBD1. V trimming: 3 bases; J trimming: 8 bases; junction bases outside the gene matches: 5. CDR1 and CDR2 (germline): SGHTA, FQGTGA. There are 13 residues in the CDR3. CDR3 coding DNA: TGTGCCAGCAGCTTTGGACAGGGCAACGGCTACACCTTC. Protein: CASSFGQGNGYTF.